These 6 T cell receptor beta chains were all obtained from the same sample, sequenced in a study of CD8 T cells in Susac syndrome. RNA in amounts of about 0.5 to 1 ug was reverse transcribed with random hexamers. Each CDR3 protein is one row after TCRdb ran MiXCR on the immunoSEQ multiplex PCR reads. In the table there are 330,000 or so distinct CDR3 sequences, around 89% of which are singletons. Sequencing was performed on CD8+ T cells from PBMCs. The source of these receptors is a human donor with multiple sclerosis.

The rearrangement links TRBV5-1 to TRBJ2-2, with TRBD2 identical over 7 bases. Germline CDR1 reads SGHRS; CDR2 reads YFSETQ. V lost 7 bases and J lost 3; bases outside the gene matches: 6. The CDR3 totals 14 residues. As DNA, the CDR3 is TGCGCCAGCGGCCGGGACTACGACACCGGGGAGCTGTTTTTT. Protein: CASGRDYDTGELFF.

This clonotype was recorded once. This chain connects TRBV4-1 to TRBJ2-3, with D tentatively TRBD1 (5 bases). This CDR3 contains 13 residues. The V end lost 4 bases, the J end lost 4 bases, and 9 bases lay between the germline ends. Germline lookup yields CDR1 MGHRA and CDR2 YSYEKL. The CDR3 nucleotides read TGCGCCAGCAGCCCAGGGCTGTCAGATACGCAGTATTTT. It translates to CASSPGLSDTQYF.

V gene TRBV6-2 or TRBV6-3 combines with J gene TRBJ1-2; possibly TRBD1 for D (6 bases). This CDR3 has 15 amino acids. V was trimmed by 4 bases and J by 2 bases, leaving 14 bases between them. Germline CDR1 is MNHEY and CDR2 is SVGEGT. The CDR3: CASSLAGTTNYGYTF. In DNA form, the CDR3 reads TGTGCCAGCAGTTTGGCCGGGACAACCAACTATGGCTACACCTTC.

This sequence joins TRBV20-1 and TRBJ2-7; 9 bases map to TRBD1. This CDR3 is 13 amino acids long. Germline V gene lookup returns CDR1 DFQATT and CDR2 SNEGSKA (reference sequence). Germline trimming cut 4 bases from V and 5 bases from J; bases unmatched to any gene: 6. The CDR3 region has the DNA TGCAGTGCTAAGGGACAGGGAACTCACGAGCAGTACTTC. It yields the protein CSAKGQGTHEQYF.

The gene calls are TRBV4-3 and TRBJ1-1; D may be TRBD1 (6 bases). This CDR3 is 16 amino acids long. CDR1 and CDR2 from the germline V gene are LGHNA and YSLEER. Trimming took 2 bases from V and 0 from J, leaving 13 bases between them. CDR3: CASSQLLTGLNTEAFF. The CDR3 DNA follows: TGCGCCAGCAGCCAACTACTAACAGGGTTGAACACTGAAGCTTTCTTT.

The chain links TRBV7-9 to TRBJ2-7; D not resolved. This CDR3 region has 12 residues. V lost 4 bases and J 5 bases, leaving 9 bases between the germline ends. Germline V lookup: CDR1 SEHNR, CDR2 FQNEAQ (reference sequence). CDR3 amino acids: CASSYDGHEQYF. CDR3 nucleotides: TGTGCCAGCAGCTACGACGGACACGAGCAGTACTTC.